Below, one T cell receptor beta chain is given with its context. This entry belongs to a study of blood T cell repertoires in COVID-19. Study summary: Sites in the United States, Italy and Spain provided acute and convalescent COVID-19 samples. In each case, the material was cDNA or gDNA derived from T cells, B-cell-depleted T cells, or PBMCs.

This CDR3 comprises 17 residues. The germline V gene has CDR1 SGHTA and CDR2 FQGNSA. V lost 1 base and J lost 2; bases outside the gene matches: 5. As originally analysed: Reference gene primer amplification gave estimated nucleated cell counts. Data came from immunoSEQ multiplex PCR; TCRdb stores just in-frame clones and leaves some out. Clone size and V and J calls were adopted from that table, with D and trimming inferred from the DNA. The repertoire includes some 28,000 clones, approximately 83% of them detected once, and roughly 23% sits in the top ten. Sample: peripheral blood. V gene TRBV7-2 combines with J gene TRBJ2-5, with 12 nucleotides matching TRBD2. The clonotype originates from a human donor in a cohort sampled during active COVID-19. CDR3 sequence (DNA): TGTGCCAGCAGCTTAGGCTATCTAGCGGGAGGGCAAGAGACCCAGTACTTC. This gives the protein CASSLGYLAGGQETQYF.